This T cell receptor (beta chain) is from a study of metastatic and nonmetastatic thyroid tumors. TCRdb re-analyzed the PCR reads through MiXCR. The sample lists about 29,000 clones, about 15% occurring once. This clone was observed at least ten times. Not a single patient had been given any form of treatment at any point before undergoing thyroid surgery. The TCR comes from a female donor with papillary thyroid cancer or a benign thyroid nodule (not recorded which). Some clones in this sample may be carry-over from other donors' samples. Sequencing input: blood.

CDR3 nucleotides: TGTGCCAGTAGTGTTGATAAGGGGACAGATACGCAGTATTTT. It specifies CASSVDKGTDTQYF. The rearrangement links TRBV19 to TRBJ2-3; D is possibly TRBD1 (5 bases). Germline loops: CDR1 LNHDA, CDR2 SQIVND (reference sequence). Trimming took off 5 bases at V and 3 bases at J, with 12 bases between the two ends. This CDR3 has 14 amino acids.